What follows are 21 T cell receptor beta chains derived from one specimen sequenced in a study of CD8 T cells in Susac syndrome. With random hexamers, reverse transcription was performed on about 0.5 to 1 ug of RNA. TCRdb re-analysed the immunoSEQ multiplex PCR reads in MiXCR, keeping a single row per CDR3 protein. The table shows fewer than 250,000 distinct CDR3 sequences, with roughly 92% occurring only once. Sequencing was done on a sample of CD4+ T cells from PBMCs. These receptors all stem from a human donor in good health.

This clonotype was detected once. V and J are TRBV19 and TRBJ2-7; perhaps D is TRBD1 or TRBD2 (5 bases each). V was trimmed by 6 bases and J by 2 bases, leaving 17 bases between them. Germline-derived CDR1 and CDR2 are LNHDA and SQIVND (reference sequence). CDR3 length equals 15 residues. The CDR3: CASSPTGTATYEQYF. The DNA of the CDR3 is TGTGCCAGTAGCCCAACCGGGACCGCTACCTACGAGCAGTACTTC. Full variable domain (outside the CDR3, taken from reference TRBV19 and TRBJ2-7): DGGITQSPKYLFRKEGQNVTLSCEQNLNHDAMYWYRQDPGQGLRLIYYSQIVNDFQKGDIAEGYSVSREKKESFPLTVTSAQKNPTAFYLCASSPTGTATYEQYFGPGTRLTVT.

The CDR3 protein is CASRRRGGAYWDTQYF. As DNA, the CDR3 is TGTGCCAGCAGACGCCGCGGGGGGGCCTATTGGGATACGCAGTATTTT. V and J are TRBV11-2 and TRBJ2-3; 9 bases align to TRBD2. In germline, CDR1 is SGHAT, CDR2 FQNNGV. The J segment lost 6 bases and the V segment lost 6 bases, leaving 13 bases of the junction unmatched. The CDR3 is 16 amino acids. Full variable domain (remainder filled in from reference TRBV11-2 and TRBJ2-3): EAGVAQSPRYKIIEKRQSVAFWCNPISGHATLYWYQQILGQGPKLLIQFQNNGVVDDSQLPKDRFSAERLKGVDSTLKIQPAKLEDSAVYLCASRRRGGAYWDTQYFGPGTRLTVL.

The chain recombines TRBV29-1 with TRBJ2-3, with D perhaps TRBD2 (6 bases). The germline V gene has CDR1 SQVTM and CDR2 ANQGSEA. Trimming cost V 3 bases and J 4 bases, with 11 bases left between them. This CDR3 is 13 amino acids long. CDR3 protein: CSVDGRGADTQYF. The CDR3 region has the DNA TGCAGCGTTGACGGGCGGGGAGCAGATACGCAGTATTTT.

The V and J genes are TRBV14 and TRBJ2-3; no firm D call. CDR3 length equals 14 residues. Per the germline V gene, CDR1 is SGHDN and CDR2 is FVKESK. V was clipped by 1 base and J by 1 base, with 6 bases between them. CDR3: CASSQVGGTDTQYF. The CDR3 DNA reads TGTGCCAGCAGCCAAGTTGGCGGCACAGATACGCAGTATTTT.

The chain couples TRBV7-8 to TRBJ1-6, with TRBD1 identical over 8 bases. In germline, CDR1 is SGHVS, CDR2 FQNEAQ. The CDR3 is made up of 17 amino acids. Trimming removed 3 bases from V and 4 bases from J; junction bases left unmatched: 8. CDR3 sequence reads: CASSLQGARGYNSPLHF. The CDR3 DNA follows: TGTGCCAGCAGCTTGCAGGGGGCGCGGGGATATAATTCACCCCTCCACTTT. The whole variable domain, filled in from reference TRBV7-8 and TRBJ1-6, reads GAGVSQSPRYKVAKRGQDVALRCDPISGHVSLFWYQQALGQGPEFLTYFQNEAQLDKSGLPSDRFFAERPEGSVSTLKIQRTQQEDSAVYLCASSLQGARGYNSPLHFGNGTRLTVT.

The genes are TRBV29-1 and TRBJ1-1; D gene uncertain. Looked up from germline, CDR1 is SQVTM and CDR2 is ANQGSEA. Trimming took off 3 bases at V and 12 bases at J, with 5 bases between the two ends. The CDR3 totals 8 residues. As DNA, the CDR3 is TGCAGCGTTGACCTTCCTTTCTTT. Its protein is CSVDLPFF.

This chain links TRBV11-1 with TRBJ2-2, with D perhaps matching TRBD1 (7 bases). The germline V and J ends were trimmed by 5 bases and 4 bases, with 17 bases remaining between them. This CDR3 spans 16 amino acids. Germline assignment: CDR1 SGHAT and CDR2 FQDESV (reference sequence). CDR3: CASSVTGEVATGELFF. As DNA, the CDR3 is TGTGCCAGCAGCGTCACAGGGGAGGTCGCCACCGGGGAGCTGTTTTTT.

The J gene is TRBJ2-3, the V gene TRBV12-3 or TRBV12-4; D not certain. The CDR3 consists of 13 residues. Trimming removed 3 bases at V and 0 bases at J, with 4 bases between. The CDR3 DNA is TGTGCCAGCAGTTTTGGTAGCACAGATACGCAGTATTTT. It encodes CASSFGSTDTQYF.

The chain couples TRBV5-1 to TRBJ2-1, with 9 bases lining up with TRBD1. V lost 3 bases, J lost 5 bases, and 0 bases stayed unmatched. The germline V gene encodes CDR1 SGHRS and CDR2 YFSETQ. This CDR3 is built from 13 residues. The chain's CDR3 is CASSWDRDNEQFF. The CDR3 DNA follows: TGCGCCAGCAGCTGGGACAGGGACAATGAGCAGTTCTTC.

A few counts support this clonotype. This chain joins TRBV5-1 and TRBJ2-7, with 12 bases identical to TRBD2. With V trimmed by 6 bases and J by 3 bases, 4 bases remained unmatched. The CDR3 totals 14 residues. Germline V CDR1 and CDR2: SGHRS, YFSETQ. Here the CDR3 DNA reads TGCGCCAGCAAGTCACTAGCGGGGGGCTACGAGCAGTACTTC. This sequence encodes CASKSLAGGYEQYF.

This clonotype has a single count. The chain uses TRBV7-2 and TRBJ2-5, with TRBD2 matching 9 bases. Trimming cost V 3 bases and J 4 bases; bases outside gene matches: 3. The CDR3 runs to 14 residues. Germline lookup yields CDR1 SGHTA and CDR2 FQGNSA. The CDR3: CASSFGGGGETQYF. In DNA, the CDR3 is TGTGCCAGCAGCTTCGGCGGGGGGGGAGAGACCCAGTACTTC.

This rearrangement joins TRBV13 to TRBJ2-3; unclear D gene. Germline CDR1 reads PRHDT; CDR2 reads FYEKMQ (reference sequence). CDR3 size: 12 residues. Trimming stripped 4 bases from V and 6 bases from J, with 8 bases between. The CDR3 region has the DNA TGTGCCAGCAGCTCCCAAGAGGATACGCAGTATTTT. Protein product: CASSSQEDTQYF.

This clonotype has only one observation. This chain connects TRBV29-1 to TRBJ1-1; D is unresolved. CDR3 length: 10 residues. V lost 6 bases, J lost 0 bases, and 2 bases lay in between. Germline V lookup: CDR1 SQVTM, CDR2 ANQGSEA. DNA for the CDR3: TGCAGCGTATTGAACACTGAAGCTTTCTTT. Translated, it gives CSVLNTEAFF.

The chain uses TRBV6-5 and TRBJ1-1; TRBD1 might be the D (6 bases). The CDR3 loop spans 16 amino acids. Trimming removed 6 bases at V and 6 bases at J, with 23 bases between. Germline CDR1 and CDR2: MNHEY and SVGAGI. The CDR3 region has the DNA TGTGCCAGCAGCTTACTGGGGGGCCCGACAAGGGCTGAAGCTTTCTTT. As protein: CASSLLGGPTRAEAFF.

The chain links TRBV7-2 to TRBJ1-2; D not certain. CDR1 is SGHTA, CDR2 FQGNSA, per germline. The CDR3 has 12 residues. The V gene lost 5 bases and the J gene lost 8 bases, with 12 bases spanning the gap. The CDR3 DNA reads as TGTGCCAGCAGCCAAGGAATGGGGGGCTACACCTTC. It codes for CASSQGMGGYTF.

V and J are TRBV10-3 and TRBJ1-5, with unresolved D. With 2 bases removed from V and 5 bases from J, the gap between germline ends came to 10 bases. There are 14 residues in the CDR3. From germline, CDR1 is ENHRY and CDR2 SYGVKD. In DNA, the CDR3 is TGTGCCATCAGTGAGGAGGGCAGTTATCAGCCCCAGCATTTT. Protein product: CAISEEGSYQPQHF.

This sequence joins TRBV29-1 and TRBJ1-4; D possibly corresponds to TRBD1 (6 bases). Germline CDR1 is SQVTM and CDR2 is ANQGSEA. The CDR3 has 13 amino acids. Trimming took off 7 bases at V and 4 bases at J, with 13 bases between the two ends. The CDR3 region is CSAGQGFNEKLFF. DNA of the CDR3: TGCAGCGCAGGGCAGGGGTTTAATGAAAAACTGTTTTTT.

The chain has TRBV5-1 and TRBJ2-5; no firm D call. CDR1 SGHRS and CDR2 YFSETQ come from the germline V gene. CDR3 length: 12 residues. Trimming took 1 base from V and 5 from J, leaving 6 bases between them. In DNA, the CDR3 is TGCGCCAGCAGCTTGAGATCGGAGACCCAGTACTTC. Translating gives CASSLRSETQYF.

The chain is built from TRBV5-1 and TRBJ2-1, with 13 bases lining up with TRBD2. The CDR3 covers 15 residues. The germline V gene has CDR1 SGHRS and CDR2 YFSETQ. V shed 4 bases and J 8 bases; nucleotides not matched to a gene: 6. CDR3 in amino acids: CASSGGLAGFDEQFF. The CDR3 nucleotides read TGCGCCAGCAGCGGGGGACTAGCGGGGTTCGATGAGCAGTTCTTC.

The rearrangement links TRBV7-6 to TRBJ2-7; D may correspond to TRBD1 or TRBD2 (6 bases each). In germline, CDR1 is SGHVS, CDR2 FNYEAQ. Deletions cut 2 bases from V and 0 bases from J, with 14 bases between. The CDR3 is 16 amino acids. The CDR3 loop reads CASSLSGAGSSYEQYF. As DNA, the CDR3 is TGTGCCAGCAGCTTATCGGGGGCCGGGAGCTCCTACGAGCAGTACTTC.

The chain links TRBV3-1 to TRBJ2-1; 8 bases are shared with TRBD2. CDR1 and CDR2 (germline): LGHDT, YNNKEL (reference sequence). The V gene end was trimmed by 4 bases and the J gene end by 4 bases; junction bases not matched to a gene: 9. The CDR3 runs to 16 residues. CDR3: CASSPFGGAVYNEQFF. Written as DNA, the CDR3 is TGTGCCAGCAGCCCGTTCGGGGGGGCCGTTTACAATGAGCAGTTCTTC.